This passage covers 10 T cell receptor beta chains from one sample sequenced in a study of T cell responses to AZD1222 COVID-19 vaccine. Assay: immunoSEQ multiplex PCR; the TCRdb copy retains only in-frame clones and omits some. The sample includes some 97,000 clones, nearly 95% seen only once; the top ten take roughly 1.8%. The starting material was peripheral blood, obtained on day 0 of AZD1222 vaccination. These receptors all stem from an adult in good health.

The CDR3 protein is CAIQGRPLTDTQYF. The CDR3 nucleotides read TGTGCCATACAAGGGAGACCCTTAACAGATACGCAGTATTTT. J is TRBJ2-3 and V is TRBV28; possible D gene TRBD2, 5 bases. Germline V CDR1 and CDR2: MDHEN, SYDVKM. The ends were cut back, 10 bases at V and 3 bases at J, with 17 bases in the middle. The CDR3 is 14 residues long.

V gene TRBV30 combines with J gene TRBJ1-6; a weak D match, TRBD1 (6 bases). Trimming cost V 8 bases and J 7 bases, with 15 bases left between them. Germline V lookup: CDR1 GTSNPN, CDR2 SVGIG (reference sequence). This CDR3 contains 13 residues. The CDR3 reads CARSSQGNSPLHF. The CDR3 DNA reads TGTGCCCGATCCTCCCAGGGGAATTCACCCCTCCACTTT.

The genes are TRBV28 and TRBJ1-5; D is undetermined. This CDR3 spans 14 amino acids. Trimming removed 5 bases from V and 3 bases from J, with 11 bases in between. Germline values: CDR1 MDHEN, CDR2 SYDVKM. The CDR3 region is CASSIPRDNQPQHF. The CDR3 nucleotides are TGTGCCAGCAGTATACCACGGGACAATCAGCCCCAGCATTTT.

This clone was seen just once. This chain links TRBV25-1 with TRBJ2-2; TRBD2 aligns across 11 bases. This CDR3 has 18 residues. V lost 1 base to trimming and J lost 3 bases; unmatched junction nucleotides: 7. Germline CDR1 reads MGHDK; CDR2 reads SYGVNS. The CDR3 DNA reads as TGTGCCAGCAGTGAATGGGCTAGCGGGAGGTGGGACACCGGGGAGCTGTTTTTT. This sequence encodes CASSEWASGRWDTGELFF.

J is TRBJ1-6 and V is TRBV5-4; D is ambiguous. CDR3 length: 14 amino acids. V was trimmed by 1 base and J by 8 bases, leaving 10 bases between them. Germline CDR1 and CDR2: SGHNT and YYREEE (reference sequence). CDR3 amino acids: CASSLQWQDSPLHF. The CDR3 DNA sequence: TGTGCCAGCAGCTTGCAATGGCAGGATTCACCCCTCCACTTT. The full variable domain, in which reference TRBV5-4 and TRBJ1-6 provide the parts outside the CDR3, is ETGVTQSPTHLIKTRGQQVTLRCSSQSGHNTVSWYQQALGQGPQFIFQYYREEENGRGNFPPRFSGLQFPNYSSELNVNALELDDSALYLCASSLQWQDSPLHFGNGTRLTVT.

The J gene is TRBJ2-7, the V gene TRBV12-3 or TRBV12-4; possibly TRBD1 or TRBD2 for D (5 bases each). The CDR3 is 13 residues long. The germline V and J ends were trimmed by 6 bases and 0 bases, with 9 bases remaining between them. CDR3: CASRPGLSYEQYF. The CDR3 DNA is TGTGCCAGCAGGCCGGGGCTCTCCTACGAGCAGTACTTC.

The chain joins TRBV6-5 to TRBJ2-3; TRBD2 matches at 10 bases. The CDR3 contains 16 residues. The J segment lost 3 bases and the V segment lost 4 bases, leaving 7 bases of the junction unmatched. The germline CDR1 and CDR2 sequences are MNHEY and SVGAGI. CDR3: CASSSPSGSGTDTQYF. The CDR3 nucleotides read TGTGCCAGCAGTTCCCCTAGCGGGAGTGGAACAGATACGCAGTATTTT.

The gene calls are TRBV19 and TRBJ2-1; TRBD2 agrees at 11 bases. Germline-derived CDR1 and CDR2 are LNHDA and SQIVND (reference sequence). This CDR3 region has 17 residues. With 8 bases clipped from V and 7 bases from J, the junction kept 16 bases outside the gene matches. CDR3 DNA sequence: TGTGCCAGTGGACTAGCGGGTACACCTCCCAGGGGGAATGAGCAGTTCTTC. Translation: CASGLAGTPPRGNEQFF.

The chain has TRBV28 and TRBJ1-5; no definite D call. Trimming pared 6 bases from V and 2 bases from J, leaving 14 bases between. The CDR3 runs to 15 residues. CDR1 and CDR2 (germline): MDHEN, SYDVKM. The CDR3 is CASRGLVVGNQPQHF. The CDR3 coding sequence is TGTGCCAGCAGAGGGCTGGTTGTGGGCAATCAGCCCCAGCATTTT.

The rearrangement links TRBV19 to TRBJ2-3; D may be TRBD1 (6 bases). The V end was cut by 3 bases, the J end by 4 bases, with 11 bases between. Per the germline V gene, CDR1 is LNHDA and CDR2 is SQIVND (reference sequence). The CDR3 length is 14 residues. CDR3 bases: TGTGCCAGTAGTATTCTGGACAGCGCAGATACGCAGTATTTT. This translates into CASSILDSADTQYF.